The 26 T cell receptor beta chains given below trace back to one sample, sequenced in a study of blood T cell repertoires in COVID-19. Sequencing was performed with immunoSEQ multiplex PCR; in TCRdb, only in-frame clones are kept and a portion is missing. The repertoire consists of roughly 120,000 clones, with more than 80% occurring once and the leading ten covering roughly 3.2%. The sequenced material came from peripheral blood. All receptors come from a woman aged 80 or over with COVID-19, enrolled during active disease.

The chain is built from TRBV25-1 and TRBJ1-1; D is unclear. The germline V gene has CDR1 MGHDK and CDR2 SYGVNS. Trimming stripped 3 bases from V and 2 bases from J, with 4 bases between. This CDR3 has 12 residues. In nucleotides, the CDR3 is TGTGCCAGCAGTGACTACAACACTGAAGCTTTCTTT. Its translation is CASSDYNTEAFF.

V is TRBV12-3 or TRBV12-4 and J is TRBJ2-3; D is possibly TRBD1 (5 bases). The CDR3 is 13 residues long. V dropped 2 bases and J dropped 4 bases, with 7 bases sitting between them. This chain's CDR3 is CASSLQGSDTQYF. The CDR3 bases are TGTGCCAGCAGTTTACAGGGCTCAGATACGCAGTATTTT.

The chain joins TRBV6-2 or TRBV6-3 to TRBJ1-2; D uncertain. In germline, CDR1 is MNHEY, CDR2 SVGEGT. The CDR3 is 11 amino acids. Trimming took off 4 bases at V and 5 bases at J, with 5 bases between the two ends. CDR3 amino acids: CASSFGYGYTF. The CDR3 DNA is TGTGCCAGCAGTTTCGGGTATGGCTACACCTTC.

This clone occurred once. The chain recombines TRBV5-1 with TRBJ1-4; 11 positions agree with TRBD1. The CDR3 sequence is 16 residues long. V was clipped by 4 bases and J by 3 bases; unmatched bases: 5. The germline V gene encodes CDR1 SGHRS and CDR2 YFSETQ. CDR3 DNA: TGCGCCAGCAGCCGGACAGGGGGCTTGCCTAATGAAAAACTGTTTTTT. The encoded protein is CASSRTGGLPNEKLFF.

This rearrangement joins TRBV28 to TRBJ2-5; D unresolved. This CDR3 spans 13 amino acids. The germline V and J ends were trimmed by 5 bases and 2 bases, with 9 bases remaining between them. Germline CDR1 and CDR2: MDHEN and SYDVKM. The CDR3 DNA reads TGTGCCAGCAGTCCCAGTGTTCAAGAGACCCAGTACTTC. This codes for CASSPSVQETQYF. The whole variable domain, remainder taken from reference TRBV28 and TRBJ2-5, is DVKVTQSSRYLVKRTGEKVFLECVQDMDHENMFWYRQDPGLGLRLIYFSYDVKMKEKGDIPEGYSVSREKKERFSLILESASTNQTSMYLCASSPSVQETQYFGPGTRLLVL.

The rearrangement links TRBV11-2 to TRBJ1-1; D gene ambiguous. V lost 4 bases and J lost 3, with 15 bases in between. In germline, CDR1 is SGHAT, CDR2 FQNNGV. This CDR3 region has 15 residues. The CDR3 DNA reads as TGTGCCAGCAGCTACTTTTGGGGAGCTGACACTGAAGCTTTCTTT. Its protein product is CASSYFWGADTEAFF.

The rearrangement uses TRBV28 and TRBJ2-5, with a weak D call TRBD2 (6 bases). Per the germline V gene, CDR1 is MDHEN and CDR2 is SYDVKM. The CDR3 contains 13 residues. V was pared by 6 bases and J by 5 bases, with 13 bases between. CDR3 loop: CASSGGSPETQYF. In nucleotides, the CDR3 is TGTGCCAGCAGCGGAGGGAGCCCGGAGACCCAGTACTTC.

V and J are TRBV5-4 and TRBJ2-3; perhaps TRBD1 as D (6 bases). Germline CDR1 reads SGHNT; CDR2 reads YYREEE (reference sequence). V was cut by 4 bases and J by 0 bases, with 12 bases left in between. The CDR3 covers 15 residues. CDR3: CASSEGQPSTDTQYF. CDR3 DNA sequence: TGTGCCAGCAGCGAGGGACAACCTAGCACAGATACGCAGTATTTT.

J is TRBJ2-1 and V is TRBV2; 7 nucleotides agree with TRBD1. Germline values: CDR1 SNHLY, CDR2 FYNNEI. V trimming: 6 bases; J trimming: 9 bases; junction bases outside the gene matches: 11. The CDR3 has 14 residues. CDR3 nucleotides: TGTGCCAGCAGCCAATACAGGGGACGGACTGAGCAGTTCTTC. Its protein is CASSQYRGRTEQFF. The variable domain in full, completed from reference TRBV2 and TRBJ2-1, reads EPEVTQTPSHQVTQMGQEVILRCVPISNHLYFYWYRQILGQKVEFLVSFYNNEISEKSEIFDDQFSVERPDGSNFTLKIRSTKLEDSAMYFCASSQYRGRTEQFFGPGTRLTVL.

The rearrangement joins TRBV5-8 to TRBJ1-1; D is unclear. Looked up from germline, CDR1 is SGHTS and CDR2 is YDEGEE. V lost 1 base, J lost 3 bases, and 7 bases lay in between. The CDR3 extends over 13 amino acids. The CDR3 spells CASSLLKHTEAFF. CDR3 sequence (DNA): TGTGCCAGCAGCTTGTTAAAGCACACTGAAGCTTTCTTT.

This rearrangement joins TRBV6-6 to TRBJ2-2; possible D gene TRBD2, 6 bases. This CDR3 is built from 14 residues. The germline V gene has CDR1 MNHNY and CDR2 SVGAGI (reference sequence). V lost 3 bases and J 6 bases, leaving 11 bases between the germline ends. The CDR3 region has the DNA TGTGCCAGCAGTTATAGCTGGGGGGCCGGGGAGCTGTTTTTT. The encoded protein is CASSYSWGAGELFF.

In nucleotides, the CDR3 is TGTGCCATCAGGGAAGGGGTGCAGGGGGAGACCCAGTACTTC. This encodes CAIREGVQGETQYF. The chain has TRBV10-3 and TRBJ2-5; D is perhaps TRBD1 (6 bases). CDR1 and CDR2 from the germline V gene are ENHRY and SYGVKD. The CDR3 is 14 amino acids. Trimming took off 6 bases at V and 5 bases at J, with 16 bases between the two ends.

V gene TRBV7-2 combines with J gene TRBJ2-7; TRBD2 might be the D (5 bases). Germline-derived CDR1 and CDR2 are SGHTA and FQGNSA. Trimming took off 1 base at V and 2 bases at J, with 15 bases between the two ends. This CDR3 is 16 amino acids long. CDR3 protein: CASSLVGGRTPYEQYF. As DNA, the CDR3 is TGTGCCAGCAGCTTAGTGGGCGGGCGCACCCCCTACGAGCAGTACTTC.

This chain uses TRBV9 with TRBJ2-1; D is perhaps TRBD2 (7 bases). The CDR3 contains 16 residues. V lost 0 bases and J lost 7, with 17 bases in between. The germline V gene encodes CDR1 SGDLS and CDR2 YYNGEE. In DNA form, the CDR3 reads TGTGCCAGCAGCGTAGGGGGGGGCCCCCCCCGTAATGAGCAGTTCTTC. This codes for CASSVGGGPPRNEQFF. Supplemented by reference TRBV9 and TRBJ2-1, the full variable domain reads DSGVTQTPKHLITATGQRVTLRCSPRSGDLSVYWYQQSLDQGLQFLIQYYNGEERAKGNILERFSAQQFPDLHSELNLSSLELGDSALYFCASSVGGGPPRNEQFFGPGTRLTVL.

The V call is TRBV19, the J call TRBJ2-1; 12 bases match TRBD2. The germline V gene has CDR1 LNHDA and CDR2 SQIVND (reference sequence). This CDR3 is 14 amino acids long. V was pared by 5 bases and J by 9 bases, with 5 bases of the junction left unmatched. The CDR3 sequence: CASSPSGRVSEQFF. CDR3 DNA sequence: TGTGCCAGTAGTCCTAGCGGGAGGGTCAGTGAGCAGTTCTTC.

The chain carries TRBV11-2 and TRBJ2-1, with D maybe TRBD2 (6 bases). Trimming left V 5 bases short and J 7 bases short, with 18 bases between. CDR1 and CDR2 from the germline V gene are SGHAT and FQNNGV. The CDR3 runs to 15 residues. The CDR3 DNA is TGTGCCAGCAGCAGACTAGGAAGTGGGGTGAATGAGCAGTTCTTC. Residues: CASSRLGSGVNEQFF.

V usage is TRBV6-6 and J usage is TRBJ1-5; D is unresolved. The CDR3 has 13 amino acids. Trimming took 0 bases from V and 5 from J, leaving 5 bases between them. The germline CDR1 and CDR2 sequences are MNHNY and SVGAGI (reference sequence). The CDR3 coding sequence is TGTGCCAGCAGTTACTCAACTCATCAGCCCCAGCATTTT. Translation gives CASSYSTHQPQHF.

This clone has only a few counts. V is TRBV24-1 and J is TRBJ2-5, with TRBD1 as a possible D gene (6 bases). The CDR3 is 14 residues long. Trimming shortened V by 4 bases and J by 5 bases, and 13 bases separated the two germline ends. Germline CDR1 reads KGHDR; CDR2 reads SFDVKD. The CDR3 DNA reads as TGTGCCACCAGTGACCACACAGGGTTGGAGACCCAGTACTTC. Residues: CATSDHTGLETQYF.

This chain connects TRBV7-8 to TRBJ2-7, with D possibly being TRBD2 (6 bases). V was pared by 3 bases and J by 2 bases, with 14 bases between. Germline loops: CDR1 SGHVS, CDR2 FQNEAQ. This CDR3 has 15 amino acids. The CDR3 nucleotides are TGTGCCAGCAGCTTCGGGGGTAGCATCCCCTACGAGCAGTACTTC. Translated, it gives CASSFGGSIPYEQYF.

The chain recombines TRBV12-3 or TRBV12-4 with TRBJ2-1; D not certain. Trimming shortened V by 2 bases and J by 8 bases, and 7 bases separated the two germline ends. The CDR3 consists of 12 residues. CDR3 DNA: TGTGCCAGCAGTTTAATCCTCCATGAGCAGTTCTTC. Its protein product is CASSLILHEQFF.

This chain links TRBV27 with TRBJ1-5, with TRBD1 identical over 7 bases. J lost 8 bases, V lost 4 bases, and 8 bases had no gene match. CDR1 MNHEY and CDR2 SMNVEV come from the germline V gene (reference sequence). The length of the CDR3 is 14 residues. CDR3 amino acids: CASSSQGVGEPQHF. CDR3 nucleotides: TGTGCCAGCAGTTCGCAGGGGGTGGGTGAGCCCCAGCATTTT.

This clone was found a few times. In nucleotides, the CDR3 is TGTGCCAGCAGCCTTAGAGGACAGGGTGGGGGCTACACCTTC. Translated, it gives CASSLRGQGGGYTF. This chain joins TRBV28 and TRBJ1-2, with TRBD1 matching 8 bases. CDR1 MDHEN and CDR2 SYDVKM come from the germline V gene. Trimming removed 6 bases from V and 8 bases from J; junction bases left unmatched: 11. This CDR3 has 14 residues.

The chain links TRBV18 to TRBJ2-1, with D perhaps matching TRBD2 (5 bases). Per the germline V gene, CDR1 is KGHSH and CDR2 is LQKENI. There are 16 residues in the CDR3. Trimming took 0 bases from V and 6 from J, leaving 15 bases between them. The CDR3 coding sequence is TGTGCCAGCTCACCACCCAAAAGGGCCGGGGTCAATGAGCAGTTCTTC. This codes for CASSPPKRAGVNEQFF.

Concerning this clone: A junction end diverges from the germline sequence, so it may reflect a read error. The chain couples TRBV7-3 to TRBJ2-2; 10 bases are a match to TRBD2. This CDR3 has 17 amino acids. Looked up from germline, CDR1 is SGHTA and CDR2 is FQGTGA. The CDR3 protein is CASSWMRGTSAHRGAVF. The DNA of the CDR3 is TGTGCCAGCAGCTGGATGAGAGGGACTAGCGCTCACCGGGGAGCTGTTTTT. The full variable domain, rest sourced from reference TRBV7-3 and TRBJ2-2, is GAGVSQTPSNKVTEKGKYVELRCDPISGHTALYWYRQSLGQGPEFLIYFQGTGAADDSGLPNDRFFAVRPEGSVSTLKIQRTERGDSAVYLCASSWMRGTSAHRGAVFGEGSRLTVL.

The chain couples TRBV2 to TRBJ2-7, with TRBD2 matching over 7 bases. After removal of 2 bases from V and 2 bases from J, the junction contained 3 bases not matched to a gene. Germline CDR1 and CDR2: SNHLY and FYNNEI. This CDR3 has 14 residues. The CDR3 reads CASSELAATYEQYF. CDR3 bases: TGTGCCAGCAGTGAACTAGCGGCTACCTACGAGCAGTACTTC.

The gene calls are TRBV28 and TRBJ1-6, with D tentatively TRBD1 (6 bases). Trimming removed 6 bases at V and 7 bases at J, with 19 bases between. This CDR3 is 16 amino acids long. Germline loops: CDR1 MDHEN, CDR2 SYDVKM. CDR3 sequence: CASSSYPGAANSPLHF. In DNA form, the CDR3 reads TGTGCCAGCAGCTCCTACCCAGGGGCGGCGAATTCACCCCTCCACTTT.